Listed below are T cell receptor beta chains from one sample, sequenced in a study of early T cells in non-severe SARS-CoV-2 infection. MiXCR, applied by TCRdb to the 5' RACE reads, yields one record per CDR3 protein. The sample holds 70,000 or so distinct CDR3 sequences, about 9.4% seen once. Material: whole blood, obtained at baseline. The receptors here all came from an adult who was a healthcare worker with PCR-confirmed SARS-CoV-2 infection or an uninfected control (not recorded which). Each CDR3 is given with its conserved first and last residue. A D gene is named only where the DNA matches it firmly. Not every row has a clone size; where given, it reads once, few, many or a size class.

CDR3nt	CDR3aa	j_gene	v_gene	abundance	d_gene
TGTGCCAGCAGTTACGAGATCCCAGGGGCGGACACCGGGGAGCTGTTTTTT	CASSYEIPGADTGELFF	TRBJ2-2	TRBV6-5	.	.
TGTGCCAGCAGTAGGCCCCTGGGCTCTGGCACAGATACGCAGTATTTT	CASSRPLGSGTDTQYF	TRBJ2-3	TRBV6-1	many	.
TGTGCCAGCAGCTGGGGAGGGGACAATTCACCCCTCCACTTT	CASSWGGDNSPLHF	TRBJ1-6	TRBV7-3	.	.
TGCAGTGCTGAGGGGGGGGATACGCAGTATTTT	CSAEGGDTQYF	TRBJ2-3	TRBV20-1	many	.
TGTGCCAGCGACGGTGAAAAACTGTTTTTT	CASDGEKLFF	TRBJ1-4	TRBV6-4	.	.
TGTGCCAGCAGCTTAGGCGGACAGGGTACGTTTTTT	CASSLGGQGTFF	TRBJ1-4	TRBV11-2	few	TRBD1
TGTGCCAGCTCACTTCAGGTTTTCTACGAGCAGTACTTC	CASSLQVFYEQYF	TRBJ2-7	TRBV18	.	.
TGTGCCAGCAGTTTCTCTAGGGCCCCCCAAGAGACCCAGTACTTC	CASSFSRAPQETQYF	TRBJ2-5	TRBV28	medium-sized	.
TGTGCCAGCAGCCAAGATCTACAGGTTTCCTACGAGCAGTACTTC	CASSQDLQVSYEQYF	TRBJ2-7	TRBV3-1	.	.
TGTGCCAGCAGCTTGCTAGCGGGGGGGCGGGAGACCCAGTACTTC	CASSLLAGGRETQYF	TRBJ2-5	TRBV5-6	many	TRBD2
TGTGCCAGCAGCTTCAACCGGGGGGCGATCACAGATACGCAGTATTTT	CASSFNRGAITDTQYF	TRBJ2-3	TRBV7-6	.	.
TGTGCCAGCACCTCGACAGGGTCCTACGAGCAGTACTTC	CASTSTGSYEQYF	TRBJ2-7	TRBV6-6	.	TRBD1
TGTGCCAGCTCACCATTCGGGGAACTTTCATTGGAGACCCAGTACTTC	CASSPFGELSLETQYF	TRBJ2-5	TRBV18	many	.
TGTGCCAGCAGCCAATTACGACAGGGGGGGCAGCCCCAGCATTTT	CASSQLRQGGQPQHF	TRBJ1-5	TRBV16	many	TRBD1
TGTGCCTGGAGCGACGGATTAAACACTGAAGCTTTCTTT	CAWSDGLNTEAFF	TRBJ1-1	TRBV30	.	.
TGTGCCACCAGCAGAGGGGTAGCGGAGTTAAACTACAATGAGCAGTTCTTC	CATSRGVAELNYNEQFF	TRBJ2-1	TRBV15	.	.
TGCGCCAGCAGCCAAGCGGACAGGGGAGGTGCAGATACGCAGTATTTT	CASSQADRGGADTQYF	TRBJ2-3	TRBV4-3	many	TRBD1
TGTGCCAGCGGTGGGACAGGGAACACTGAAGCTTTCTTT	CASGGTGNTEAFF	TRBJ1-1	TRBV6-5	few	TRBD1
TGCGCCAGCAGCTCCCAGACAGGGGAGGTTGGCTACACCTTC	CASSSQTGEVGYTF	TRBJ1-2	TRBV5-1	many	TRBD1
TGTGCCAGCACCCCCCCGGGGGGGGCAAGGGAGCAGTACTTC	CASTPPGGAREQYF	TRBJ2-7	TRBV6-5	few	TRBD2
TGTGCCAGCAGTCCCTCCATGAGCAGGGGTTTGTTCTTC	CASSPSMSRGLFF	TRBJ2-1	TRBV27	.	.
TGTGCCTGGAGTATGGGCCTCCGCTCTGGAAACACCATATATTTT	CAWSMGLRSGNTIYF	TRBJ1-3	TRBV30	many	.
TGCGCCAGCAGCTTACCGGGACAGCCTAATTCACCCCTCCACTTT	CASSLPGQPNSPLHF	TRBJ1-6	TRBV5-1	.	TRBD1
TGTGCCAGCAGCTCAGGTTCGGATAGCAATCAGCCCCAGCATTTT	CASSSGSDSNQPQHF	TRBJ1-5	TRBV7-8	few	.
TGTGCCAGCGGGACAGGGGGATCGGGAGGGAATTCACCCCTCCACTTT	CASGTGGSGGNSPLHF	TRBJ1-6	TRBV2	many	TRBD1
TGCAGCGTTGAGGACAGAGGTCAGCCCCAGCATTTT	CSVEDRGQPQHF	TRBJ1-5	TRBV29-1	many	.
TGCAGTGCTAGGGTGGGACAGAACTATGGCTACACCTTC	CSARVGQNYGYTF	TRBJ1-2	TRBV20-1	many	TRBD1
TGTGCCAGCAGCCCCGGTTCGAGACTCGAAAACACCATATATTTT	CASSPGSRLENTIYF	TRBJ1-3	TRBV3-1	many	.
TGTGCCAGCAGTTATCAGGGAGCCTATAGCAATCAGCCCCAGCATTTT	CASSYQGAYSNQPQHF	TRBJ1-5	TRBV2	.	.
TGCGCCAGTCGCGCGGGCTCGTCCACAGATACGCAGTATTTT	CASRAGSSTDTQYF	TRBJ2-3	TRBV10-1	.	.
TGTGCCAGCACTTTCTCCCCGACAGGCCTCTACGAGCAGTACTTC	CASTFSPTGLYEQYF	TRBJ2-7	TRBV2	few	.
TGTGCCAGCAGTTTAGTAACAGGGGATCCTGAAGCTTTCTTT	CASSLVTGDPEAFF	TRBJ1-1	TRBV27	many	TRBD1
TGTGCCAGCTCGCGCACAGGGTTCCAAGAGACCCAGTACTTC	CASSRTGFQETQYF	TRBJ2-5	TRBV18	.	.
TGTGCCAGCCAGATGAACACTGAAGCTTTCTTT	CASQMNTEAFF	TRBJ1-1	TRBV6-5	few	.
TGCAGTGCTATTGGCCGGGGGGCACAAGAGACCCAGTACTTC	CSAIGRGAQETQYF	TRBJ2-5	TRBV20-1	few	.
TGTGCCAGCAGCCCGGGACTACCGAACACCGGGGAGCTGTTTTTT	CASSPGLPNTGELFF	TRBJ2-2	TRBV7-9	few	TRBD2
TGTGCCAGCAGTGAAAACGGGGGGACGAACACCGGGGAGCTGTTTTTT	CASSENGGTNTGELFF	TRBJ2-2	TRBV2	.	TRBD2
TGTGCCAGCAGCCAAGATCTAGCCGGACATGGGGAGACCCAGTACTTC	CASSQDLAGHGETQYF	TRBJ2-5	TRBV14	few	.
TGTGCCAGCAGCTTAGGGGGGGGATCCGGCTACACCTTC	CASSLGGGSGYTF	TRBJ1-2	TRBV11-2	many	.
TGTGCCAGCACGGAATATTCTCAGATGAACACCGGGGAGCTGTTTTTT	CASTEYSQMNTGELFF	TRBJ2-2	TRBV18	few	.
TGTGCCAGCAGCCGACAGGGGATACCCCTCCACTTT	CASSRQGIPLHF	TRBJ1-6	TRBV12-3/TRBV12-4	.	TRBD1
TGTGCCAGCAGCCCTGGGGAGACAGAGACCCAGTACTTC	CASSPGETETQYF	TRBJ2-5	TRBV6-2/TRBV6-3	.	.
TGTGCCAGCAGTACCGGACGGAACAATGAGCAGTTCTTC	CASSTGRNNEQFF	TRBJ2-1	TRBV27	many	.
TGTGCCAGCAGCTATACGGGGAGTGAAGCTTTCTTT	CASSYTGSEAFF	TRBJ1-1	TRBV13	.	.
TGTGCCAGCAGCTTGGGGACAGGGGGCGACGGAACCGGGGAGCTGTTTTTT	CASSLGTGGDGTGELFF	TRBJ2-2	TRBV5-4	many	TRBD1
TGTGCCAGCAGCTTAAGTCAGGGGAGTAATGAGCAGTTCTTC	CASSLSQGSNEQFF	TRBJ2-1	TRBV7-9	few	.